This TCR beta chain originates from a study of T cells in Graves' hyperthyroidism and ophthalmopathy. TCR beta CDR3 region amplification was performed from RNA transcripts. The primer set for the first-round RT-PCR of the TCR CDR3 was HTBI. TCRdb re-analysed the multiplex PCR reads in MiXCR, keeping a single row per CDR3 protein. The sample holds 390,000 or so distinct CDR3 sequences, roughly 15% seen once. After removal of 6 bases from V and 4 bases from J, the junction contained 4 bases not matched to a gene. Germline CDR1 reads SEHNR; CDR2 reads FQNEAQ (reference sequence). The CDR3 runs 13 residues. Concerning this clonotype itself: Its matching antigen is unknown.

General study points: Within blood appeared most thyroid clonotypes that had expanded above 0.001. Before onset, ophthalmopathy was predicted by the model a median roughly 6.4 months earlier.

Sequencing was carried out using blood. This receptor was taken from a man between 18 and 35 years old with Graves' ophthalmopathy. The chain carries TRBV7-9 and TRBJ1-2; 8 nucleotides align to TRBD1. The chain's CDR3 is CASSYDRGYGYTF. The CDR3 region has the DNA TGTGCCAGCAGTTACGACAGGGGCTATGGCTACACCTTC.